Presented here are 8 T cell receptor beta chains from one specimen sequenced in a study of spatial heterogeneity in lung cancer. Study conclusions and caveats: Tumoral mutation counts were tracked by counts of expanded intratumoral alpha and beta TCRs.

The time point: sample taken at primary tumor resection. TCRdb reanalysed the 5' RACE reads using MiXCR and keeps one entry per CDR3 protein. The repertoire has about 8,000 distinct CDR3 sequences, 7.5% to 10% of them found once; the top ten carry less than 15%. For these TCRs, the target antigens are not known. The sample was lung tumor tissue, taken at surgery. Receptor source: a male donor with early-stage non-small cell lung cancer.

This clonotype was found many times. The chain uses TRBV2 and TRBJ1-6; perhaps TRBD1 as D (6 bases). The CDR3 extends over 14 amino acids. The germline V gene has CDR1 SNHLY and CDR2 FYNNEI. V was trimmed by 5 bases and J by 7 bases, leaving 12 bases between them. CDR3 in amino acids: CASSQQGLNSPLHF. The CDR3 coding sequence is TGTGCCAGCAGTCAACAGGGTCTCAATTCACCCCTCCACTTT.

The table lists this clonotype with many counts. This sequence joins TRBV28 and TRBJ1-1, with D possibly being TRBD1 (6 bases). The V gene's germline CDR1 is MDHEN and CDR2 SYDVKM. The length of the CDR3 is 14 residues. Trimming stripped 5 bases from V and 6 bases from J, with 16 bases between. CDR3 nucleotide sequence: TGTGCCAGCAGTGCAGGGGCCCCGGCCCCTGAAGCTTTCTTT. Protein: CASSAGAPAPEAFF.

This clonotype qualifies as medium-sized. The rearrangement joins TRBV6-5 to TRBJ1-1; D is possibly TRBD1 (6 bases). Trimming took off 0 bases at V and 4 bases at J, with 18 bases between the two ends. The CDR3 is 17 amino acids. The V gene's germline CDR1 is MNHEY and CDR2 SVGAGI. The CDR3 bases are TGTGCCAGCAGTTACTCGATTCGGGGGCAAGGGAGCACTGAAGCTTTCTTT. As protein: CASSYSIRGQGSTEAFF.

This clonotype has at least ten counts. The chain has TRBV20-1 and TRBJ2-1; 7 bases fit TRBD1. The CDR3 runs to 16 residues. The germline gives CDR1 DFQATT, CDR2 SNEGSKA (reference sequence). Trimming at V came to 5 bases and at J to 0 bases, leaving 10 bases not matched to a gene. The CDR3 loop reads CSAPDRARSSYNEQFF. The DNA for the CDR3 is TGCAGTGCTCCTGACAGGGCAAGAAGCTCCTACAATGAGCAGTTCTTC.

Within the sample, this clonotype is medium-sized. The chain uses TRBV4-1 and TRBJ1-5, with 7 bases lining up with TRBD1. Germline V gives CDR1 MGHRA, CDR2 YSYEKL. J was trimmed by 4 bases and V by 6 bases; bases with no gene match: 9. The CDR3 is made up of 15 amino acids. CDR3 amino acids: CASSPAGQRNQPQHF. In DNA, the CDR3 is TGCGCCAGCAGTCCCGCGGGACAGAGAAATCAGCCCCAGCATTTT.

At least ten counts were recorded for this clonotype. The chain joins TRBV7-9 to TRBJ2-7; D not certain. Germline V gene sequence: CDR1 SEHNR, CDR2 FQNEAQ (reference sequence). Trimming left V 3 bases short and J 5 bases short, with 5 bases between. The CDR3 covers 11 residues. The DNA for the CDR3 is TGTGCCAGCAGCTTCCAGAACGAGCAGTACTTC. It codes for CASSFQNEQYF.

By its share, this clonotype is medium-sized (0.01 to 0.1%). The gene calls are TRBV4-2 and TRBJ2-5; 7 positions agree with TRBD1. CDR1 and CDR2 from the germline V gene are LGHNA and YNFKEQ. CDR3 length equals 16 residues. The ends lost 2 bases at V and 4 bases at J; junction bases unmatched: 10. The CDR3 coding sequence is TGTGCCAGCAGCCAATTCCTACAGGGGTCAGGAGAGACCCAGTACTTC. Residues: CASSQFLQGSGETQYF.

This clonotype was seen at least ten times. The chain employs TRBV7-2 and TRBJ2-2, with no clear D. Per germline, CDR1 SGHTA and CDR2 FQGNSA. The ends were cut back, 2 bases at V and 4 bases at J, with 14 bases in the middle. The CDR3 has 16 amino acids. The CDR3 nucleotides are TGTGCCAGCAGCTTAAGGGCCTCCAAGGGCACCGGGGAGCTGTTTTTT. Translating it yields CASSLRASKGTGELFF.